There are a few counts of the clone carrying this T cell receptor (beta chain). Its target is not known. This sample was taken from a study of radiotherapy plus CTLA-4 blockade in lung cancer. The overall study: Objective responses were observed in around 17% of patients, and disease control was achieved by 30% to 35%. Notes on the study in general: Early clone dynamics of blood T cells, plus interferon-beta, reportedly predicted response best. Tumor-origin TCR clones grew in blood after radiotherapy plus ipilimumab.

The germline CDR1 and CDR2 sequences are MNHNY and SVGAGI (reference sequence). V lost 7 bases and J lost 1; bases outside the gene matches: 2. The CDR3 is 13 amino acids. Produced via immunoSEQ multiplex PCR; TCRdb's table is partial and in-frame only. The data hold 35,000 to 45,000 clones, with roughly two thirds observed a single time. Treatment of patients with chemo-refractory metastatic non-small-cell lung cancer consisted of focal radiation plus CTLA-4 blockade with ipilimumab. The TCR comes from a human donor with non-small cell lung cancer who had stable disease on radiotherapy plus ipilimumab. Source: peripheral blood, taken from a patient treated with radiotherapy plus ipilimumab. V gene TRBV6-6 combines with J gene TRBJ2-7, with 9 bases that match TRBD1. CDR3 in amino acids: CASTGQGSYEQYF. CDR3 in DNA: TGTGCCAGCACAGGACAGGGGTCCTACGAGCAGTACTTC.